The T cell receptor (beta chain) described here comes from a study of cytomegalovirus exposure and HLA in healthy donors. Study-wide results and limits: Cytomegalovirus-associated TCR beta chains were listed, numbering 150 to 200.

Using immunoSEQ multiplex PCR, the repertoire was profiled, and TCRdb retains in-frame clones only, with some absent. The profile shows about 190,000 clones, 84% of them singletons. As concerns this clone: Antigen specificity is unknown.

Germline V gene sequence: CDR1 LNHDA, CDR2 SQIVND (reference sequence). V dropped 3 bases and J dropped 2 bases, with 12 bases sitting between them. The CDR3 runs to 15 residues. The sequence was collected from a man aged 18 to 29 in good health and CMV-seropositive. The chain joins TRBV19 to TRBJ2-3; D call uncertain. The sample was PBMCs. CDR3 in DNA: TGTGCCAGTAGTATGATCGGGTCACTCACAGATACGCAGTATTTT. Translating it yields CASSMIGSLTDTQYF.